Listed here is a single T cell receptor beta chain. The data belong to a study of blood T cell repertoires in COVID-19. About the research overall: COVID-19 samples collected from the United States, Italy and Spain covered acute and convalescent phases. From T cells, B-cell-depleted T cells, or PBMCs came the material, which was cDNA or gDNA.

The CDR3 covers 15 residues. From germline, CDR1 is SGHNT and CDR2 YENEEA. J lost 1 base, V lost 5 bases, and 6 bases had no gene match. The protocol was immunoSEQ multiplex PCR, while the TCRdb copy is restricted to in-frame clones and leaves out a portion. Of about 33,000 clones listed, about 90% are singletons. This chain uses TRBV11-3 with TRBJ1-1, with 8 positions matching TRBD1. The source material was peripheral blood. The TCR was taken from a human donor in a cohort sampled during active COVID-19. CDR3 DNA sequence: TGTGCCAGCAGCCTCGGGACAGGCCCGAACACTGAAGCTTTCTTT. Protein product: CASSLGTGPNTEAFF.